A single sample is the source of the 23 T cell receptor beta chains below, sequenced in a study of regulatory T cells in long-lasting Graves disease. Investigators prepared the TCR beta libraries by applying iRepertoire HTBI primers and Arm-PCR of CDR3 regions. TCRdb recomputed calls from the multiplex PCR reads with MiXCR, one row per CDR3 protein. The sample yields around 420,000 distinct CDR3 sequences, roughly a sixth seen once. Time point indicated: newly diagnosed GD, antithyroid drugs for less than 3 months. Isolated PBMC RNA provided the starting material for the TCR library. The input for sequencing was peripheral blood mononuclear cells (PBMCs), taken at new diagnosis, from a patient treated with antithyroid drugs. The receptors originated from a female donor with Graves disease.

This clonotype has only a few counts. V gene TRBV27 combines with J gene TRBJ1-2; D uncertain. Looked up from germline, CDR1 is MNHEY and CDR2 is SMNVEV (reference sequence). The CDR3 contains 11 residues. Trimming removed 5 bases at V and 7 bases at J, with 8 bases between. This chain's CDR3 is CASSSGSGYTF. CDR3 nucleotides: TGTGCCAGCAGTAGCGGGTCTGGCTACACCTTC.

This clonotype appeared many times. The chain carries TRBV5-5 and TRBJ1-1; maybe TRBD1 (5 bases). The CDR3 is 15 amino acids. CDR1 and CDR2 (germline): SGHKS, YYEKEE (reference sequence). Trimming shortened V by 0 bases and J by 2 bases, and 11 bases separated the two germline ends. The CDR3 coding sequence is TGTGCCAGCAGCTTGGCCGGAACAGGCAACACTGAAGCTTTCTTT. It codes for CASSLAGTGNTEAFF.

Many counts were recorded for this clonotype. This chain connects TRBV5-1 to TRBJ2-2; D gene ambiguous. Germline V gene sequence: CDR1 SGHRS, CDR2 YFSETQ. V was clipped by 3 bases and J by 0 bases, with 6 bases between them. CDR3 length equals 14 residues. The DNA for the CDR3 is TGCGCCAGCAGCTCGGTCGCGAACACCGGGGAGCTGTTTTTT. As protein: CASSSVANTGELFF.

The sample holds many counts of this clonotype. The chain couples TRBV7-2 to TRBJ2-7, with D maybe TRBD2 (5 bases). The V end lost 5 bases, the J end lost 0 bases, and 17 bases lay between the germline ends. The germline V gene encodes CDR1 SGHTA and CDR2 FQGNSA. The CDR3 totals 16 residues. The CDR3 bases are TGTGCCAGCAGCCGTACTGTCCTCGCGGGCTCCTACGAGCAGTACTTC. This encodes CASSRTVLAGSYEQYF.

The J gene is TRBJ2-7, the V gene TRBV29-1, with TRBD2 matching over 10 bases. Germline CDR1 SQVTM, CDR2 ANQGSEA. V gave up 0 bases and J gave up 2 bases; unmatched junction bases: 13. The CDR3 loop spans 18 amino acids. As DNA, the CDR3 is TGCAGCGTTGAAGATCTGGGGCTAGCGGGAGATGGGGCCTACGAGCAGTACTTC. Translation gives CSVEDLGLAGDGAYEQYF.

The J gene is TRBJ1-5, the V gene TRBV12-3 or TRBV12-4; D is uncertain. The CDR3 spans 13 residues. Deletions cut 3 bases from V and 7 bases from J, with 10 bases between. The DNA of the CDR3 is TGTGCCAGCAGTTTCCAGGTTCGGCAGCCCCAGCATTTT. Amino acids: CASSFQVRQPQHF.

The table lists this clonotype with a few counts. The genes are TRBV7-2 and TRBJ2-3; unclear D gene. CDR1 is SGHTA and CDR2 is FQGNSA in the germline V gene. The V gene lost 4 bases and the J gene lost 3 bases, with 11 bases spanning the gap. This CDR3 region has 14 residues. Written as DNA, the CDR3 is TGTGCCAGCAGCTGGTCGGCCGTTACAGATACGCAGTATTTT. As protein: CASSWSAVTDTQYF.

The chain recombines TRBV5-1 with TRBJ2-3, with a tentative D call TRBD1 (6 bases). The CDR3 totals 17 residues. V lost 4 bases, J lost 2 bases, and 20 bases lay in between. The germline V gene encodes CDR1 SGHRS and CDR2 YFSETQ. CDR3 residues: CASSTNPQGVFTDTQYF. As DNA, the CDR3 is TGCGCCAGCAGCACCAACCCACAGGGCGTCTTCACAGATACGCAGTATTTT.

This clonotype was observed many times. CDR3 amino acids: CASSVHSSSYNEQFF. In DNA, the CDR3 is TGTGCCAGCAGCGTACACAGTAGCTCCTACAATGAGCAGTTCTTC. This chain uses TRBV11-3 with TRBJ2-1; the D is unclear. Between the trimmed V and J ends, which lost 5 bases and 0 bases, there was a span of 11 bases. The CDR3 spans 15 residues. Germline assignment: CDR1 SGHNT and CDR2 YENEEA. Looking up the rest from reference TRBV11-3 and TRBJ2-1 gives the full variable domain: EAGVVQSPRYKIIEKKQPVAFWCNPISGHNTLYWYLQNLGQGPELLIRYENEEAVDDSQLPKDRFSAERLKGVDSTLKIQPAELGDSAVYLCASSVHSSSYNEQFFGPGTRLTVL.

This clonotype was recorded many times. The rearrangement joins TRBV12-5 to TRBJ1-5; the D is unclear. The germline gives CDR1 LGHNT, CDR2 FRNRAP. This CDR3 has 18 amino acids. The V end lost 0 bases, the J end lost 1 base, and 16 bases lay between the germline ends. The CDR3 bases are TGTGCTAGTGGTTTGGTACCTTGGGGAAGGGAAAGCAATCAGCCCCAGCATTTT. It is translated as CASGLVPWGRESNQPQHF. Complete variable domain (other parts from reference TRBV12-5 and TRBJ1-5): DARVTQTPRHKVTEMGQEVTMRCQPILGHNTVFWYRQTMMQGLELLAYFRNRAPLDDSGMPKDRFSAEMPDATLATLKIQPSEPRDSAVYFCASGLVPWGRESNQPQHFGDGTRLSIL.

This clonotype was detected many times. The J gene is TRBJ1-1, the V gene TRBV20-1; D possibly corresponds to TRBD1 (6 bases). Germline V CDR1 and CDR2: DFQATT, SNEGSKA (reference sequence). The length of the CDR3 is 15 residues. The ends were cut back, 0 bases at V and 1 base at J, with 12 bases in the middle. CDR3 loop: CSARDPGERNTEAFF. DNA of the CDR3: TGCAGTGCTAGAGATCCAGGGGAAAGGAACACTGAAGCTTTCTTT.

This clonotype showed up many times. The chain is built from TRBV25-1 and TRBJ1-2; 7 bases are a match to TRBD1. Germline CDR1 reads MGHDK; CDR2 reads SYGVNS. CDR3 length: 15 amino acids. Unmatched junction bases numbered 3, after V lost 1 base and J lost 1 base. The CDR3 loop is CASSEWRDSNYGYTF. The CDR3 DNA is TGTGCCAGCAGTGAATGGCGGGACAGTAACTATGGCTACACCTTC.

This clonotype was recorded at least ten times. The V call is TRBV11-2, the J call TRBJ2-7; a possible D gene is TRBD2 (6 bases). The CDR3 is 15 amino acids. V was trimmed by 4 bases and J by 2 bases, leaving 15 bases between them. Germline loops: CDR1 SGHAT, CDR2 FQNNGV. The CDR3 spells CASSYETGTPYEQYF. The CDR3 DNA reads TGTGCCAGCAGCTACGAAACCGGGACTCCCTACGAGCAGTACTTC.

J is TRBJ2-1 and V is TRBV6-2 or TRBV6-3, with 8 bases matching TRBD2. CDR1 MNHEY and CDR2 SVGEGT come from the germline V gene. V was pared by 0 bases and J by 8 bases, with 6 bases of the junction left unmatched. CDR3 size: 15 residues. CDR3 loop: CASSYSPGGVYEQFF. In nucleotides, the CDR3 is TGTGCCAGCAGTTACTCTCCGGGAGGGGTCTATGAGCAGTTCTTC.

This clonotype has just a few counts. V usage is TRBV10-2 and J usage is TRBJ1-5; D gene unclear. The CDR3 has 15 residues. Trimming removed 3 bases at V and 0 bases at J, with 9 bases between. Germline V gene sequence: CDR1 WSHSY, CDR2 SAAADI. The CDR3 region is CASSDFGYSNQPQHF. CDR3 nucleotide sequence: TGCGCCAGCAGTGACTTCGGGTATAGCAATCAGCCCCAGCATTTT.

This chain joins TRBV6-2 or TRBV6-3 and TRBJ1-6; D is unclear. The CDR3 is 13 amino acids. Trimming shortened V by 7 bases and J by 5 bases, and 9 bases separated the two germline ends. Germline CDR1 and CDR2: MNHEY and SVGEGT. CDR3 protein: CASKEWDNSPLHF. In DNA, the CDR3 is TGTGCCAGCAAGGAATGGGATAATTCACCCCTCCACTTT.

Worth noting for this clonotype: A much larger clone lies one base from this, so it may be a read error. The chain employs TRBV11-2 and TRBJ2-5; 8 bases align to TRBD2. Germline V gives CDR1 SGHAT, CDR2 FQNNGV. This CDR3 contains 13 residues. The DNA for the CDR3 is TGTGTCGGGGCGGGGGGCGCTTTTGAGACCCAGTACTTC. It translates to CVGAGGAFETQYF.

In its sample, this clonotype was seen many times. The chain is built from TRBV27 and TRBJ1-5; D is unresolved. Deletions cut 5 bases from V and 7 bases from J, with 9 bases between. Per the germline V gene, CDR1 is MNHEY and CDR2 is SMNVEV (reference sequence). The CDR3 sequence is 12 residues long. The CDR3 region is CASSPTGQPQHF. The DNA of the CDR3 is TGTGCCAGCAGTCCAACCGGACAGCCCCAGCATTTT.

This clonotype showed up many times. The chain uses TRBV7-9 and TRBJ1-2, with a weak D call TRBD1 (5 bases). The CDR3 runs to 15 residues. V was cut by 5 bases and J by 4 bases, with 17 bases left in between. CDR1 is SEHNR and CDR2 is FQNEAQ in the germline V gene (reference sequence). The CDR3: CASSAGTARFYGYTF. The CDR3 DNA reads TGTGCCAGCAGCGCAGGGACCGCCAGATTCTATGGCTACACCTTC.

The CDR3 here is CASSSWTETQYF. In nucleotides, the CDR3 is TGTGCCAGCAGCTCGTGGACGGAGACCCAGTACTTC. The chain joins TRBV7-9 to TRBJ2-5, with D unresolved. Germline V gene sequence: CDR1 SEHNR, CDR2 FQNEAQ (reference sequence). The CDR3 totals 12 residues. V was trimmed by 4 bases and J by 5 bases, leaving 8 bases between them.

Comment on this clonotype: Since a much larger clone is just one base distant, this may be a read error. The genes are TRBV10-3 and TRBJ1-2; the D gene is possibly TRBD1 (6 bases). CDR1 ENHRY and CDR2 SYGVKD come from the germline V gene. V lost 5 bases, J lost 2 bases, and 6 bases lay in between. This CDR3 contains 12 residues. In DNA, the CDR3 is TGTGCCATCAGTACAGGGAACTATGGCTACACCTTC. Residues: CAISTGNYGYTF.

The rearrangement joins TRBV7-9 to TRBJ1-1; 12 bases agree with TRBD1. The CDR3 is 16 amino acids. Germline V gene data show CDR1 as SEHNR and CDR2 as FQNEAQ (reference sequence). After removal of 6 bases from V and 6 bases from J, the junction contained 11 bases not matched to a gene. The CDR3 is CASSLQIGTGGSEAFF. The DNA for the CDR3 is TGTGCCAGCAGTTTACAAATCGGGACAGGGGGCTCTGAAGCTTTCTTT.

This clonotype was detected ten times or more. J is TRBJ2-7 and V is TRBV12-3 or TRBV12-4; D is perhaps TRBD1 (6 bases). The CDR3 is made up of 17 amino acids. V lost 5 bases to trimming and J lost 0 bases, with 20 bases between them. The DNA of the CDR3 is TGTGCCAGCAGTCTCGACAAATACAGGGCTTACTCCTACGAGCAGTACTTC. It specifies CASSLDKYRAYSYEQYF.